These 22 T cell receptor beta chains came from one sample sequenced in a study of neoadjuvant anti-PD-1 for oral cavity cancer. The repertoire was sequenced with immunoSEQ multiplex PCR; TCRdb's copy has only in-frame clones and lacks some. The profile shows some 12,000 clones, 71% of them singletons. Time point given: after neoadjuvant nivolumab, at surgical resection. The sample here was PBMCs, taken after nivolumab (anti-PD-1) treatment. The receptors here all came from a person between 35 and 79 years old with oral cavity squamous cell carcinoma.

The chain recombines TRBV2 with TRBJ2-1, with D perhaps assigned TRBD1 or TRBD2 (5 bases each). V lost 8 bases and J 0 bases, leaving 23 bases between the germline ends. CDR3 length equals 18 residues. CDR1 SNHLY and CDR2 FYNNEI come from the germline V gene. The CDR3 nucleotides are TGTGCCAGCGCGATCAAAAAGCAATGGGGGAGCTCCTACAATGAGCAGTTCTTC. This translates into CASAIKKQWGSSYNEQFF.

V and J are TRBV6-6 and TRBJ1-1; 9 positions match TRBD1. The CDR3 is 16 residues long. Trimming took 6 bases from V and 0 from J; bases not matched to a gene: 8. Looked up from germline, CDR1 is MNHNY and CDR2 is SVGAGI (reference sequence). The CDR3 spells CASRPTGGVMNTEAFF. The CDR3 coding sequence is TGTGCCAGCAGGCCTACAGGGGGCGTGATGAACACTGAAGCTTTCTTT.

The chain recombines TRBV11-2 with TRBJ1-1; D uncertain. This CDR3 has 16 amino acids. Trimming shortened V by 0 bases and J by 0 bases, and 11 bases separated the two germline ends. Germline CDR1 SGHAT, CDR2 FQNNGV. The CDR3 protein is CASSLDLRSMNTEAFF. CDR3 coding DNA: TGTGCCAGCAGCTTAGATCTAAGGAGCATGAACACTGAAGCTTTCTTT. Together with reference TRBV11-2 and TRBJ1-1, the CDR3 gives the full variable domain: EAGVAQSPRYKIIEKRQSVAFWCNPISGHATLYWYQQILGQGPKLLIQFQNNGVVDDSQLPKDRFSAERLKGVDSTLKIQPAKLEDSAVYLCASSLDLRSMNTEAFFGQGTRLTVV.

V usage is TRBV14 and J usage is TRBJ2-7; 9 positions match TRBD1. Losses at the gene ends were 1 base for V and 10 bases for J; bases not matched to a gene: 2. The CDR3 consists of 12 residues. Germline V CDR1 and CDR2: SGHDN, FVKESK. The CDR3, as DNA: TGTGCCAGCAGCCAAGGGGACAGGGTTCAGTACTTC. It codes for CASSQGDRVQYF.

This clone was counted a single time. The CDR3 DNA sequence: TGCGCCAGCAGCTTGAAGGCAGGGGACACTGAAGCTTTCTTT. This encodes CASSLKAGDTEAFF. This chain links TRBV5-1 with TRBJ1-1, with a weak D call TRBD1 (6 bases). The CDR3 is 14 residues long. V lost 1 base and J 3 bases, leaving 10 bases between the germline ends. Germline assignment: CDR1 SGHRS and CDR2 YFSETQ.

V and J are TRBV7-9 and TRBJ2-6; TRBD1 agrees at 7 bases. CDR3 length: 15 residues. Per the germline V gene, CDR1 is SEHNR and CDR2 is FQNEAQ (reference sequence). The junction had 1 base not matched to a gene; V was cut back by 5 bases and J by 0 bases. The CDR3 sequence is CASSPGGSGANVLTF. The CDR3 bases are TGTGCCAGCAGCCCAGGGGGCTCTGGGGCCAACGTCCTGACTTTC.

This clone was found a few times. Here the CDR3 reads CASSVAVNTEAFF. CDR3 DNA sequence: TGTGCCAGCAGCGTAGCTGTGAACACTGAAGCTTTCTTT. The V gene is TRBV9, the J gene TRBJ1-1; D remains ambiguous. Germline lookup yields CDR1 SGDLS and CDR2 YYNGEE. The V end was cut by 0 bases, the J end by 0 bases, with 3 bases between. The length of the CDR3 is 13 residues.

This clone has only one observation. The chain is built from TRBV6-6 and TRBJ1-2; weak D call: TRBD1 (5 bases). Deletions cut 0 bases from V and 2 bases from J, with 13 bases between. The CDR3 totals 16 residues. Germline V gives CDR1 MNHNY, CDR2 SVGAGI (reference sequence). In nucleotides, the CDR3 is TGTGCCAGCAGTTACTCGGATCCAGGGAGGAACTATGGCTACACCTTC. Translating it yields CASSYSDPGRNYGYTF.

This rearrangement joins TRBV6-5 to TRBJ1-1, with 7 positions matching TRBD1. Losses at the gene ends were 5 bases for V and 11 bases for J; bases not matched to a gene: 14. CDR1 and CDR2 (germline): MNHEY, SVGAGI. This CDR3 is 14 amino acids long. The DNA of the CDR3 is TGTGCCAGCAGTCCGTCGACAGGGAGGGAATACGCTTTCTTT. It translates to CASSPSTGREYAFF.

The rearrangement joins TRBV11-2 to TRBJ2-7; 7 bases fit TRBD2. The V and J ends lost 6 bases and 5 bases, in that order; junction bases with no gene match: 16. CDR1 and CDR2 from the germline V gene are SGHAT and FQNNGV. This CDR3 has 16 amino acids. The CDR3 reads CASRSWGGESVNEQYF. Written as DNA, the CDR3 is TGTGCCAGCAGGTCCTGGGGGGGAGAGTCGGTTAACGAGCAGTACTTC. The complete variable domain, with remaining parts taken from reference TRBV11-2 and TRBJ2-7, reads EAGVAQSPRYKIIEKRQSVAFWCNPISGHATLYWYQQILGQGPKLLIQFQNNGVVDDSQLPKDRFSAERLKGVDSTLKIQPAKLEDSAVYLCASRSWGGESVNEQYFGPGTRLTVT.

The sample holds a few counts of this clone. CDR3 loop: CASSSEPGQGARGYTF. The CDR3 DNA is TGTGCCAGCAGTTCAGAGCCTGGACAGGGGGCGCGAGGCTACACCTTC. The chain recombines TRBV7-8 with TRBJ1-2; TRBD1 matches at 11 bases. V lost 6 bases to trimming and J lost 8 bases; unmatched junction nucleotides: 14. This CDR3 is 16 amino acids long. Germline V gene data show CDR1 as SGHVS and CDR2 as FQNEAQ.

This clone was observed a handful of times. The gene calls are TRBV6-6 and TRBJ1-5; D unresolved. CDR1 and CDR2 from the germline V gene are MNHNY and SVGAGI (reference sequence). V gave up 2 bases and J gave up 2 bases, with 10 bases separating them. The CDR3 totals 15 residues. The CDR3 loop is CASSYRIVGNQPQHF. CDR3 DNA: TGTGCCAGCAGTTACAGGATCGTCGGCAATCAGCCCCAGCATTTT.

The genes are TRBV11-3 and TRBJ2-2; possibly TRBD2 for D (5 bases). CDR1 is SGHNT, CDR2 YENEEA, per germline. There are 17 residues in the CDR3. The ends were cut back, 3 bases at V and 0 bases at J, with 14 bases in the middle. Here the CDR3 reads CASSFLSGTTNTGELFF. The CDR3 DNA reads as TGTGCCAGCAGCTTTCTAAGCGGTACAACGAACACCGGGGAGCTGTTTTTT.

CDR3 in DNA: TGTGCCAGCAGTTTATTACCCCACGGTAGCGGGAGTTACTGGGAGACCCAGTACTTC. Protein sequence: CASSLLPHGSGSYWETQYF. The chain employs TRBV27 and TRBJ2-5, with 9 bases lining up with TRBD2. After removal of 1 base from V and 5 bases from J, the junction contained 17 bases not matched to a gene. The germline V gene has CDR1 MNHEY and CDR2 SMNVEV (reference sequence). This CDR3 contains 19 residues.

This rearrangement joins TRBV20-1 to TRBJ2-7; no firm D call. Germline V gene sequence: CDR1 DFQATT, CDR2 SNEGSKA (reference sequence). The V gene lost 5 bases and the J gene lost 6 bases, with 11 bases spanning the gap. CDR3 length: 11 residues. CDR3 sequence reads: CSALLVPEQYF. The CDR3, as DNA: TGCAGTGCTCTCCTAGTTCCCGAGCAGTACTTC.

This clone was detected once. The rearrangement joins TRBV7-9 to TRBJ2-7; no clear D. Trimming stripped 7 bases from V and 3 bases from J, with 13 bases between. The length of the CDR3 is 13 residues. The germline CDR1 and CDR2 sequences are SEHNR and FQNEAQ (reference sequence). The CDR3 region is CASTNSPLYEQYF. The CDR3 coding sequence is TGTGCCAGCACCAACAGTCCCCTCTACGAGCAGTACTTC. The complete variable domain, with remaining parts taken from reference TRBV7-9 and TRBJ2-7, reads DTGVSQNPRHKITKRGQNVTFRCDPISEHNRLYWYRQTLGQGPEFLTYFQNEAQLEKSRLLSDRFSAERPKGSFSTLEIQRTEQGDSAMYLCASTNSPLYEQYFGPGTRLTVT.

The gene calls are TRBV7-9 and TRBJ2-7; D not certain. There are 14 residues in the CDR3. Germline V lookup: CDR1 SEHNR, CDR2 FQNEAQ (reference sequence). Trimming left V 5 bases short and J 6 bases short, with 17 bases between. CDR3 sequence reads: CASSSRTAQPEQYF. The CDR3 DNA is TGTGCCAGCAGCAGCCGCACAGCCCAGCCCGAGCAGTACTTC.

The chain joins TRBV7-9 to TRBJ2-3, with TRBD2 identical over 8 bases. Losses at the gene ends were 4 bases for V and 5 bases for J; bases not matched to a gene: 2. Per germline, CDR1 SEHNR and CDR2 FQNEAQ (reference sequence). This CDR3 region has 13 residues. The CDR3 nucleotides read TGTGCCAGCAGCTCCCGGGGGGGAGATACGCAGTATTTT. Translated, it gives CASSSRGGDTQYF.

The gene calls are TRBV27 and TRBJ2-1; the match to TRBD2 covers 10 bases. Unmatched junction bases numbered 4, after V lost 0 bases and J lost 5 bases. Germline lookup yields CDR1 MNHEY and CDR2 SMNVEV (reference sequence). CDR3 length equals 16 residues. As DNA, the CDR3 is TGTGCCAGCAGTTTATCGTTTAGCGGGGGGCACAATGAGCAGTTCTTC. Translated, it gives CASSLSFSGGHNEQFF.

CDR3 residues: CASRTGPDEQYF. CDR3 coding DNA: TGTGCCAGTAGGACAGGGCCGGACGAGCAGTACTTC. The V and J genes are TRBV19 and TRBJ2-7; TRBD1 matches at 7 bases. Trimming removed 6 bases from V and 5 bases from J; junction bases left unmatched: 4. This CDR3 is built from 12 residues. Germline values: CDR1 LNHDA, CDR2 SQIVND (reference sequence).

This chain joins TRBV27 and TRBJ2-7; D is unresolved. The CDR3 is made up of 14 amino acids. V dropped 6 bases and J dropped 3 bases, with 15 bases sitting between them. Germline values: CDR1 MNHEY, CDR2 SMNVEV (reference sequence). The CDR3 nucleotides are TGTGCCAGCAGCCCAGGTTGGCTCAGCTACGAGCAGTACTTC. Amino acids: CASSPGWLSYEQYF.

The V call is TRBV10-1, the J call TRBJ1-1; 9 positions agree with TRBD1. Germline V lookup: CDR1 WNHNN, CDR2 SYGVQD (reference sequence). V was clipped by 6 bases and J by 8 bases; unmatched bases: 1. The CDR3 spans 11 residues. CDR3 coding DNA: TGCGCCAGCAGGGACAGGGGAGAAGCTTTCTTT. This codes for CASRDRGEAFF.